Listed below are T cell receptor beta chains from one sample, sequenced in a study of shared clonotypes between healthy human individuals. Assay: immunoSEQ multiplex PCR; the TCRdb copy retains only in-frame clones and omits some. The sample lists over a million clones; about three quarters were seen once. Input material: memory CD4+ T cells sorted from blood. The receptor set was obtained from a man in his late teens or twenties in good health. CDR3s include the opening cysteine and the closing phenylalanine or tryptophan. D genes are given only for firm matches. Size tells how often a clone was seen (once, few, many) or the class of an expanded clone, and some rows leave it out.

clone_size	v_call	j_call	d_call	cdr3_nt	cdr3_aa
many	TRBV4-1	TRBJ1-2	.	TGCGCCAGCAGCCAAGACAGGAACTATGGCTACACCTTC	CASSQDRNYGYTF
many	TRBV19	TRBJ1-6	.	TGTGCCAGTAGTATAGATCAGGGGTATGGTTCACCCCTCCACTTT	CASSIDQGYGSPLHF
.	TRBV7-9	TRBJ2-3	TRBD1	TGTGCCAGCAGCTTTGACAGGGGGACGCAGTATTTT	CASSFDRGTQYF
few	TRBV11-3	TRBJ2-1	.	TGTGCCAGCAGCTTAGATAGTGGACCCCGTTCGGATGAGCAGTTCTTC	CASSLDSGPRSDEQFF
few	TRBV6-1	TRBJ1-6	.	TGTGCCAGCAGTGAAAGGGGGGAAGTACGTGTGTATTCACCCCTCCACTTT	CASSERGEVRVYSPLHF
.	TRBV6-6	TRBJ1-5	.	TGTGCCAGCAGTTACGGGGAGAGCAATCAGCCCCAGCATTTT	CASSYGESNQPQHF
.	TRBV28	TRBJ2-7	.	TGTGCCAGCAGTTTAGAGATGAGGAACCACGAGCAGTACTTC	CASSLEMRNHEQYF
once	TRBV9	TRBJ2-3	TRBD2	TGTGCCAGCAGCCGTCGGGGGGCAGATACGCAGTATTTT	CASSRRGADTQYF
.	TRBV7-3	TRBJ2-2	TRBD1	TGTGCCAGCAGCTTGACAGGGGCCTACACCGGGGAGCTGTTTTTT	CASSLTGAYTGELFF
.	TRBV4-1	TRBJ2-6	TRBD2	TGCGCCAGCAGCCAAGAGGGGCGGGGGGCTGTATCTGGGGCCAACGTCCTGACTTTC	CASSQEGRGAVSGANVLTF
once	TRBV23-1	TRBJ1-5	.	TGCGCCAGCAGCCGGCGGCCCCAGCATTTT	CASSRRPQHF
.	TRBV6-5	TRBJ2-7	.	TGTGCCAGCGGCGATGTCTACGAGCAGTACTTC	CASGDVYEQYF
.	TRBV30	TRBJ2-5	TRBD1	TGTGCCTGGAGTACGCTACAGGGGGCGTGGGAGACCCAGTACTTC	CAWSTLQGAWETQYF
few	TRBV28	TRBJ1-4	.	TGTGCCAGCAGTCGCCTTTGGGTTGAAAAACTGTTTTTT	CASSRLWVEKLFF
.	TRBV2	TRBJ2-5	TRBD2	TGTGCCAGCAGTAACCCCGGGACTAGCGGGCCCCCCCAGTACTTC	CASSNPGTSGPPQYF
.	TRBV4-1	TRBJ2-7	.	TGCGCCAGCAGCCAAGATTTGGGCCGGGAGCAGTACTTC	CASSQDLGREQYF
few	TRBV7-9	TRBJ2-3	.	TGTGCCAGCAGCTTCGACCAGACTAGAAGCACAGATACGCAGTATTTT	CASSFDQTRSTDTQYF